Below are 9 T cell receptor beta chains sequenced from a single sample in a study of long-term antiretroviral therapy in people with HIV. The assay, immunoSEQ v3.0, was run at survey level. TCRdb's table, derived via immunoSEQ multiplex PCR, lists solely in-frame clones and lacks some. The repertoire consists of tens of thousands of clones, with 70% to 90% occurring once and the leading ten covering roughly 3.8%. The sequences come from unsorted PBMCs, collected 0.8 years before starting antiretroviral therapy. Receptor source: a young man with HIV.

This rearrangement joins TRBV5-1 to TRBJ2-3, with D tentatively TRBD1 (6 bases). The CDR3 length is 15 residues. Germline-derived CDR1 and CDR2 are SGHRS and YFSETQ. V dropped 3 bases and J dropped 0 bases, with 11 bases sitting between them. CDR3 region: CASSSGQTSTDTQYF. The CDR3 nucleotides are TGCGCCAGCAGCTCCGGACAGACTAGCACAGATACGCAGTATTTT.

The chain has TRBV7-2 and TRBJ1-2, with no clear D. The CDR3 sequence is 13 residues long. Trimming left V 0 bases short and J 6 bases short, with 8 bases between. The germline V gene encodes CDR1 SGHTA and CDR2 FQGNSA. The CDR3 spells CASSLAFGDGYTF. CDR3 nucleotide sequence: TGTGCCAGCAGCTTAGCGTTTGGGGATGGCTACACCTTC.

The CDR3 loop reads CASTGQTGTSGREEQFF. The CDR3 DNA follows: TGCGCCAGCACCGGGCAGACCGGGACTAGCGGGAGAGAGGAGCAGTTCTTC. The genes are TRBV5-1 and TRBJ2-1, with TRBD2 identical over 14 bases. Germline V gene lookup returns CDR1 SGHRS and CDR2 YFSETQ. CDR3 size: 17 residues. The J segment lost 10 bases and the V segment lost 6 bases, leaving 15 bases of the junction unmatched.

This sequence joins TRBV4-1 and TRBJ2-2, with TRBD1 identical over 8 bases. Germline assignment: CDR1 MGHRA and CDR2 YSYEKL. V was pared by 3 bases and J by 6 bases, with 6 bases of the junction left unmatched. The CDR3 is 15 amino acids. CDR3 region: CASSHPRTGPGELFF. The CDR3 DNA sequence: TGCGCCAGCAGCCATCCCAGGACAGGGCCCGGGGAGCTGTTTTTT.

The chain uses TRBV7-9 and TRBJ2-2, with 10 bases lining up with TRBD1. The CDR3 has 15 residues. J was trimmed by 8 bases and V by 6 bases; bases with no gene match: 9. The germline V gene has CDR1 SEHNR and CDR2 FQNEAQ (reference sequence). CDR3 amino acids: CASRLSTGGRGELFF. CDR3 bases: TGTGCCAGCAGACTCTCGACAGGGGGCCGAGGGGAGCTGTTTTTT.

The V call is TRBV19, the J call TRBJ1-1; tentative D call: TRBD1 (5 bases). The CDR3 contains 14 residues. Trimming pared 7 bases from V and 1 base from J, leaving 13 bases between. From germline, CDR1 is LNHDA and CDR2 SQIVND (reference sequence). DNA for the CDR3: TGTGCCAGTAACGACGGAACAGGGAACACTGAAGCTTTCTTT. Translating it yields CASNDGTGNTEAFF. The full variable domain, in which reference TRBV19 and TRBJ1-1 provide the parts outside the CDR3, is DGGITQSPKYLFRKEGQNVTLSCEQNLNHDAMYWYRQDPGQGLRLIYYSQIVNDFQKGDIAEGYSVSREKKESFPLTVTSAQKNPTAFYLCASNDGTGNTEAFFGQGTRLTVV.

The CDR3 region has the DNA TGTGCCAGCAGTGAAGTCCGCCATGGGCATGAGCAGTTCTTC. This translates into CASSEVRHGHEQFF. The chain links TRBV2 to TRBJ2-1; D not certain. V was shortened by 1 base and J by 8 bases, with 12 bases between the two germline ends. CDR1 SNHLY and CDR2 FYNNEI come from the germline V gene. This CDR3 contains 14 residues.

V is TRBV18 and J is TRBJ2-1; 7 nucleotides match TRBD2. CDR1 is KGHSH, CDR2 LQKENI, per germline. J lost 0 bases, V lost 6 bases, and 5 bases had no gene match. The CDR3 is 15 residues long. The CDR3 DNA follows: TGTGCCAGCTCCCCTAGCGGCCTCTCCTACAATGAGCAGTTCTTC. Its protein product is CASSPSGLSYNEQFF. The full variable domain, in which reference TRBV18 and TRBJ2-1 provide the parts outside the CDR3, is NAGVMQNPRHLVRRRGQEARLRCSPMKGHSHVYWYRQLPEEGLKFMVYLQKENIIDESGMPKERFSAEFPKEGPSILRIQQVVRGDSAAYFCASSPSGLSYNEQFFGPGTRLTVL.

The chain joins TRBV16 to TRBJ2-3; D not resolved. Germline V lookup: CDR1 KGHSY, CDR2 FQNENV. This CDR3 is built from 15 residues. V lost 0 bases and J lost 6, with 13 bases in between. CDR3 DNA: TGTGCCAGCAGCCAATCCCCAGTTCGTCCGGATACGCAGTATTTT. Amino acid sequence: CASSQSPVRPDTQYF.